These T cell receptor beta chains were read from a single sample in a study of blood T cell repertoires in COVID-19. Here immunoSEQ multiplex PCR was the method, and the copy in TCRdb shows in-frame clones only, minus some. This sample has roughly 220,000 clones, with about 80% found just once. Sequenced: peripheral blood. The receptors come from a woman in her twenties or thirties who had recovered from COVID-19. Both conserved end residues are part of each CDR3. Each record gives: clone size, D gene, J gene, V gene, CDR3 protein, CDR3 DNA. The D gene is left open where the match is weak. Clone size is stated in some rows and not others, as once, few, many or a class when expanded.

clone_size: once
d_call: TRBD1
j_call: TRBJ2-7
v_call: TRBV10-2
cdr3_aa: CASSSTGGESYEQYF
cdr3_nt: TGCGCCAGCAGCTCGACAGGGGGCGAATCCTACGAGCAGTACTTC

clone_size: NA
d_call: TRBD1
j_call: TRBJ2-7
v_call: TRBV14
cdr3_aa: CASSQVETGSTSYEQYF
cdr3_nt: TGTGCCAGCAGCCAAGTGGAGACAGGGAGTACCTCCTACGAGCAGTACTTC

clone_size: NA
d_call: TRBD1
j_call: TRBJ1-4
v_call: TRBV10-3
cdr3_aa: CAISEGQDSEKLFF
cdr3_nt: TGTGCCATCAGTGAGGGACAGGATTCTGAAAAACTGTTTTTT

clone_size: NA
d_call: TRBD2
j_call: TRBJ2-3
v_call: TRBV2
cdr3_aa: CASSEALRGGGSTDTQYF
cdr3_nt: TGTGCCAGCAGTGAAGCGCTTCGGGGCGGGGGTAGCACAGATACGCAGTATTTT

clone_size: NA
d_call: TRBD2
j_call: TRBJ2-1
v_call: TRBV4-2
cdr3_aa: CASSPGLAGENEQFF
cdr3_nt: TGTGCCAGCAGCCCGGGACTAGCGGGAGAAAATGAGCAGTTCTTC

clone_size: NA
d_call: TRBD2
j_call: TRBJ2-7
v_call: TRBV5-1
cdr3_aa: CASSLLAGGPYEQYF
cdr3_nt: TGCGCCAGCAGCCTATTAGCGGGAGGACCCTACGAGCAGTACTTC

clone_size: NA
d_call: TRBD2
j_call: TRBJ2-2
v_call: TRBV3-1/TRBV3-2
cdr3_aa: CASSRGLARSTGELFF
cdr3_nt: TGTGCCAGCAGCCGCGGACTAGCCCGGTCCACCGGGGAGCTGTTTTTT

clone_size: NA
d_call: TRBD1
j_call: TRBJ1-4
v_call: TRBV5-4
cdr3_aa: CASSSGQGEGKLFF
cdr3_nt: TGTGCCAGCAGCTCGGGACAGGGGGAGGGAAAACTGTTTTTT

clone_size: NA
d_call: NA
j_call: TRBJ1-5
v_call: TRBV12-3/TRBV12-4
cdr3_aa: CASSWDINQPQHF
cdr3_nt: TGTGCCAGCAGCTGGGACATTAACCAGCCCCAGCATTTT

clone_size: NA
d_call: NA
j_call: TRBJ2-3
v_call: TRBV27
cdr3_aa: CASSSLQGPNTQYF
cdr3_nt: TGTGCCAGCAGTTCCCTCCAGGGTCCGAATACGCAGTATTTT

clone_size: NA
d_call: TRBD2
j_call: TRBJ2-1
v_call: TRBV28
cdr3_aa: CASNQLAGGPNEQFF
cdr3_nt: TGTGCCAGCAACCAACTAGCGGGAGGGCCAAATGAGCAGTTCTTC

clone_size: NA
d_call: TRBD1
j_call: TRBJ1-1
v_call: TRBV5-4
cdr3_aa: CASSSQGARTEAFF
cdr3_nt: TGTGCCAGCAGCTCTCAGGGGGCTCGGACTGAAGCTTTCTTT

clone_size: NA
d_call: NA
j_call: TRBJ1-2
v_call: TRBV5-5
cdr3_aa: CASSSTGPYGYTF
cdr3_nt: TGTGCCAGCAGCTCGACAGGACCGTATGGCTACACCTTC

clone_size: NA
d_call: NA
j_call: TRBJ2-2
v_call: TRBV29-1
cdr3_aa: CSVDRQRNTGELFF
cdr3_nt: TGCAGCGTTGACAGGCAGAGGAACACCGGGGAGCTGTTTTTT

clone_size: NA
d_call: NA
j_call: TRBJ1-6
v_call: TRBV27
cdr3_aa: CASSFGGSYNSPLHF
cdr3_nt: TGTGCCAGCAGTTTCGGGGGCTCCTATAATTCACCCCTCCACTTT

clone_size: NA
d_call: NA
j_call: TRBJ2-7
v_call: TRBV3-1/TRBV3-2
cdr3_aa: CASSDGSSYEQYF
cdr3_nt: TGTGCCAGCAGTGACGGGAGCTCCTACGAGCAGTACTTC

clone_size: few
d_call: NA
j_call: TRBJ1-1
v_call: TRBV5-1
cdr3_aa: CASSVITGMAEAFF
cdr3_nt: TGCGCCAGCAGCGTTATTACAGGGATGGCTGAAGCTTTCTTT

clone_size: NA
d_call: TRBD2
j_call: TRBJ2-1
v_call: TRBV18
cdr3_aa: CASSRLAGPDYNEQFF
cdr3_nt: TGTGCCAGCTCACGGCTAGCGGGTCCTGATTACAATGAGCAGTTCTTC

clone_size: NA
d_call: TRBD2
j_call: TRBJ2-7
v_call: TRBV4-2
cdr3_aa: CASSPRSGSSYEQYF
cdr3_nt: TGTGCCAGCAGCCCGCGTAGCGGGAGCTCCTACGAGCAGTACTTC

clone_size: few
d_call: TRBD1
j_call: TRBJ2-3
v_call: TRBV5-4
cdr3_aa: CASTTPGGADTQYF
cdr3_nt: TGTGCCAGCACCACACCAGGGGGCGCAGATACGCAGTATTTT

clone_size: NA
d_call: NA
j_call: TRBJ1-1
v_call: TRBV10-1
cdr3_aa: CASSRGSGTEAFF
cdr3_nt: TGCGCCAGCAGCCGAGGTAGTGGCACTGAAGCTTTCTTT

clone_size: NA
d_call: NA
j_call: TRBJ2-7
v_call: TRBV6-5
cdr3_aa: CASSHSRSYEQYF
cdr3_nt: TGTGCCAGCAGTCACTCCAGATCCTACGAGCAGTACTTC

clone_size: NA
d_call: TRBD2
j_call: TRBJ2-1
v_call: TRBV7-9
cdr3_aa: CASSFGRGQNNEQFF
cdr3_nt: TGTGCCAGCAGCTTTGGGAGGGGTCAAAACAATGAGCAGTTCTTC

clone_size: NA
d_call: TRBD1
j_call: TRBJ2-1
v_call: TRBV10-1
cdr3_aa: CASSDSGTGDSYNEQFF
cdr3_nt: TGCGCCAGCAGTGATTCCGGGACAGGGGACTCCTACAATGAGCAGTTCTTC

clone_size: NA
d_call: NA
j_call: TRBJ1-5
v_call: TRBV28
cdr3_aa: CASSWAQGLSNQPQHF
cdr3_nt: TGTGCCAGCAGTTGGGCACAGGGATTGAGCAATCAGCCCCAGCATTTT

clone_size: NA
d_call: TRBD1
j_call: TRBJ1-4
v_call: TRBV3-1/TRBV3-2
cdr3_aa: CASRGRGTGVEKLFF
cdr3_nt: TGTGCCAGCAGGGGCCGGGGGACAGGGGTCGAAAAACTGTTTTTT

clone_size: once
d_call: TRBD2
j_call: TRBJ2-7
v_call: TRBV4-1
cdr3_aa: CASSRLFGGSIYEQYF
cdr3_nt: TGCGCCAGCAGCCGTCTTTTCGGCGGGAGTATCTACGAGCAGTACTTC

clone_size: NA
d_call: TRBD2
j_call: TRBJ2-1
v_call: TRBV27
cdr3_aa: CASSAGLAGSDEQFF
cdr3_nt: TGTGCCAGCAGCGCTGGACTAGCGGGATCGGATGAGCAGTTCTTC

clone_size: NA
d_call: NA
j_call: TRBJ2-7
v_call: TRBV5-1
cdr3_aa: CASSADAATGEQYF
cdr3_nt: TGCGCCAGCTCCGCTGACGCAGCAACGGGGGAGCAGTACTTC

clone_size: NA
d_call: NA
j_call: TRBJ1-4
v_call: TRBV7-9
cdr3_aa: CASSYQGLPNEKLFF
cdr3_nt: TGTGCCAGCAGCTACCAGGGCCTACCTAATGAAAAACTGTTTTTT

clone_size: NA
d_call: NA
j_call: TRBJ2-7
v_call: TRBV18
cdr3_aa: CASSPLEGTYEQYF
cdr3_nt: TGTGCCAGCTCACCACTCGAGGGAACCTACGAGCAGTACTTC

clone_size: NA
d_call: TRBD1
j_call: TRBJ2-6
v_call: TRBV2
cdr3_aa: CASSGVAGGTGANVLTF
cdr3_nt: TGTGCCAGCAGTGGGGTGGCAGGGGGCACTGGGGCCAACGTCCTGACTTTC

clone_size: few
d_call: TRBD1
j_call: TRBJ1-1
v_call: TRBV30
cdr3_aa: CAWTARTGIVLVTEAFF
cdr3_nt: TGTGCCTGGACCGCCCGGACAGGGATTGTGCTAGTCACTGAAGCTTTCTTT

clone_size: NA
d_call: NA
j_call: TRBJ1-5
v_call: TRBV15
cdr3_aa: CATSRGTGGIQPQHF
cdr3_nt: TGTGCCACCAGCAGAGGTACGGGGGGAATTCAGCCCCAGCATTTT

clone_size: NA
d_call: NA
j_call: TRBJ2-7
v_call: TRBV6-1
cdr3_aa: CASSEGDTPSYEQYF
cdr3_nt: TGTGCCAGCAGTGAGGGTGACACTCCATCCTACGAGCAGTACTTC

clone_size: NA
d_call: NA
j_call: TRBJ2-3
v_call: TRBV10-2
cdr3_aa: CASSESGPRDTQYF
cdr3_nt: TGCGCCAGCAGTGAGTCTGGCCCCCGTGATACGCAGTATTTT

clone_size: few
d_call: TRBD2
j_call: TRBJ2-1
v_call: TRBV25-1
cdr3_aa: CASSETSFRGNEQFF
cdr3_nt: TGTGCCAGCAGTGAGACTAGCTTTCGTGGGAATGAGCAGTTCTTC

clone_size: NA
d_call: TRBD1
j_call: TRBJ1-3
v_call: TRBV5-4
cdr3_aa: CASSNRGAGSGNTIYF
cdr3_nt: TGTGCCAGCAGTAACAGGGGCGCCGGCTCTGGAAACACCATATATTTT

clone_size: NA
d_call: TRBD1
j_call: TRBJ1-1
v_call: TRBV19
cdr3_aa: CASVRTGGISDTEAFF
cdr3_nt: TGTGCCAGTGTTCGGACAGGGGGCATTTCGGACACTGAAGCTTTCTTT

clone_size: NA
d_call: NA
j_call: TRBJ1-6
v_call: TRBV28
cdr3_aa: CASTPRGFSYNSPLHF
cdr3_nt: TGTGCCAGCACCCCTCGGGGGTTCTCCTATAATTCACCCCTCCACTTT

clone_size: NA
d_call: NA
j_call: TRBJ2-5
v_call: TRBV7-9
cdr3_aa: CASSFPTNGEETQYF
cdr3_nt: TGTGCCAGCAGCTTTCCAACTAACGGGGAAGAGACCCAGTACTTC

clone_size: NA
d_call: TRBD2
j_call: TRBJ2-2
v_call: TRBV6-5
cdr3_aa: CASRKTSGNTGELFF
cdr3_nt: TGTGCCAGCAGGAAGACTAGCGGGAACACCGGGGAGCTGTTTTTT

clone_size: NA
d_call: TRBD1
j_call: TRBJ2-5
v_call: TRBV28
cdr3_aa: CASSPRTGDIQETQYF
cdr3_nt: TGTGCCAGCAGCCCTAGGACAGGGGATATCCAAGAGACCCAGTACTTC

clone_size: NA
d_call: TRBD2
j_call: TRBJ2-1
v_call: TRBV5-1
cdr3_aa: CASSKNPGLADRTDNEQFF
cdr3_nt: TGCGCCAGCAGCAAGAACCCGGGACTAGCGGACAGGACCGACAATGAGCAGTTCTTC

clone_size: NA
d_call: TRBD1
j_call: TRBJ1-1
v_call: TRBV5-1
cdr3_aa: CASSWITGVNTEAFF
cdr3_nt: TGCGCCAGCAGCTGGATCACAGGGGTTAACACTGAAGCTTTCTTT

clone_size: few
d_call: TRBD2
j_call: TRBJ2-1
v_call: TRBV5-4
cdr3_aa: CASSSPPGLAGHEQFF
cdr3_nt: TGTGCCAGCAGCTCGCCACCGGGACTAGCCGGCCATGAGCAGTTCTTC